These 5 T cell receptor beta chains came from one sample sequenced in a study of T-cell reconstitution after alpha-beta-depleted transplantation in children. Preparation of the TCRbeta library used unique molecular identifiers. A single record per CDR3 protein comes from TCRdb applying MiXCR to the PCR reads. The table has 500,000 or so distinct CDR3 sequences, 32% seen once. The source was PBMCs from the stem cell graft donor, collected from the stem cell graft. The receptors were sampled from a human donor who donated a stem cell graft to a child with aplastic anemia.

This chain joins TRBV27 and TRBJ2-3, with unresolved D. Trimming cost V 8 bases and J 1 base, with 16 bases left between them. Germline V gene data show CDR1 as MNHEY and CDR2 as SMNVEV (reference sequence). The CDR3 length is 15 residues. The CDR3 DNA reads as TGTGCCAGCGGCCAGCGACCCAAGGGCACAGATACGCAGTATTTT. Translated, it gives CASGQRPKGTDTQYF.

The chain joins TRBV7-6 to TRBJ2-2; no clear D. The germline CDR1 and CDR2 sequences are SGHVS and FNYEAQ. There are 15 residues in the CDR3. V was cut by 4 bases and J by 0 bases, with 9 bases left in between. The CDR3 sequence is CASSSDGSNTGELFF. The CDR3 DNA is TGTGCCAGCAGCTCGGACGGCTCGAACACCGGGGAGCTGTTTTTT.

V and J are TRBV5-1 and TRBJ2-1; D is unclear. V was shortened by 0 bases and J by 12 bases, with 13 bases between the two germline ends. CDR3 length equals 13 residues. Germline lookup yields CDR1 SGHRS and CDR2 YFSETQ. CDR3 sequence: CASSLAEGLAQFF. The DNA of the CDR3 is TGCGCCAGCAGCTTGGCCGAAGGTTTGGCGCAGTTCTTC. Combining the CDR3 with reference TRBV5-1 and TRBJ2-1 gives the whole variable domain KAGVTQTPRYLIKTRGQQVTLSCSPISGHRSVSWYQQTPGQGLQFLFEYFSETQRNKGNFPGRFSGRQFSNSRSEMNVSTLELGDSALYLCASSLAEGLAQFFGPGTRLTVL.

The chain employs TRBV6-2 or TRBV6-3 and TRBJ2-1; TRBD2 matches 8 bases. V was clipped by 6 bases and J by 3 bases; unmatched bases: 19. The CDR3 is 19 residues long. Germline V gene data show CDR1 as MNHEY and CDR2 as SVGEGT. As DNA, the CDR3 is TGTGCCAGCAGGGTTATCCGAGCCCAAACTAGCGGAAGCTACAATGAGCAGTTCTTC. Amino acid sequence: CASRVIRAQTSGSYNEQFF.

This clonotype was seen a handful of times. The genes are TRBV6-1 and TRBJ2-1; D unresolved. Trimming left V 6 bases short and J 4 bases short, with 10 bases between. The CDR3 sequence is 13 residues long. CDR1 and CDR2 from the germline V gene are MNHNS and SASEGT. CDR3 nucleotide sequence: TGTGCCAGCAGGGTTCGAGGTTACAATGAGCAGTTCTTC. It codes for CASRVRGYNEQFF.